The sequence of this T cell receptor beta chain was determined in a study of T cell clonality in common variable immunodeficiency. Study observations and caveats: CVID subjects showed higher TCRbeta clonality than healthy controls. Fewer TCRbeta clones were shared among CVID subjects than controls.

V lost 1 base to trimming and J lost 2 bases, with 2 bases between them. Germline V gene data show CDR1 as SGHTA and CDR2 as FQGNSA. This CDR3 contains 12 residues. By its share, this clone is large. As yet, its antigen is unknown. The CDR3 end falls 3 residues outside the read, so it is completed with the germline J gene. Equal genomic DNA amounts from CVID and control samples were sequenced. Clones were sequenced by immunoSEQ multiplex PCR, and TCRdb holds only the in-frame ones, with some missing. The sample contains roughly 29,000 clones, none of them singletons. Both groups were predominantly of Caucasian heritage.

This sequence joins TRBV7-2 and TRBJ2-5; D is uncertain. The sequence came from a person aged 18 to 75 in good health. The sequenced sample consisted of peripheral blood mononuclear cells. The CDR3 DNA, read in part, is TGTGCCAGCAGCTTAGTACAAGAGACC. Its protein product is CASSLVQET. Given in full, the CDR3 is CASSLVQETQYF.